This entry describes one T cell receptor beta chain. Its specific antigen is unknown. Base qualities are not recorded, but no much larger clone differs from it by a single base. The data were taken from a study of blood T cell repertoires in COVID-19 (dated by TCRdb to the early 2020s). Context from the whole study: The collaborator samples originated in the United States, Italy and Spain and spanned the acute and convalescent phases of COVID-19. The prospective study material was composed of cDNA or gDNA derived from T cells, B-cell-depleted T cells, or PBMCs. Subjects who had been exposed to COVID-19, were actively infected with it, or had recovered from it provided the deeply sampled blood TCRbeta repertoires that made up the dataset. The repertoires were released in a freely available public database intended as a resource for research on the immune response to SARS-CoV-2. The samples were drawn from two sources: the first 160 participants of the ongoing ImmuneRACE study, and 1,254 subjects contributed by 6 global collaborators. Nearly every sample came with metadata listing a de-identified subject ID, COVID-19 status, age in years and sex. Where HLA class I and class II types were available, the types were taken from metadata supplied by the sample provider, not from assay-based typing. Broad study findings and their caveats: The quantity of clinical and demographic metadata differed by source and by participant and was supplied without curation.

TCRbeta CDR3 regions were amplified from genomic DNA by means of the immunoSEQ Assay, a bias-controlled multiplex PCR. As for how the authors treated the data: The number of nucleated cells in each sample was estimated from the amplification of reference gene primers within the assay. To quantify the absolute abundance of each unique TCRbeta CDR3 rearrangement, sequence reads were collapsed and filtered. For each sample, productive Simpson clonality was calculated as the square root of Simpson's diversity index across productive rearrangements. TCRdb took this table from immuneACCESS and kept in-frame rearrangements with V and J called. Such tables lack part of the clones; where checked against another copy, unresolved V genes explain under half of the gap, and the rest is unexplained. The V and J calls and clone size come from that table; D and trimming were worked out from the DNA. Within this sample are 180,000 or so clones, with approximately 85% of them counted one time only. 7.5% to 9.5% of the sample is in the top ten clones.

Each collaborating institution followed its own protocols to collect whole blood in K2EDTA tubes. Collaborator samples were shipped for TCRbeta analysis as frozen whole blood, isolated PBMCs, or DNA extracted from either sample type. The CDR3, cysteine through phenylalanine, is 16 amino acids long. The entry retains the CDR3 DNA only, 48 bases that are in frame from base 1. The germline V gene encodes CDR1 MGHRA and CDR2 YSYEKL. V is reduced by 0 bases and J by 3 bases, leaving a spacing of 11 bases between them. The clonotype was recovered from a woman aged 60 to 75 with acute or convalescent COVID-19. The chain is encoded by TRBV4-1 joined to TRBJ2-2; the D gene cannot be resolved reliably. Sequenced sample: peripheral blood. The DNA sequence is as follows: TGCGCCAGCAGCCAAGAGAACGGCGGATACACCGGGGAGCTGTTTTTT. This gives the protein CASSQENGGYTGELFF.